Included here is one T cell receptor (beta chain) sequence, with context. Its antigen is unknown. Assay used: immunoSEQ multiplex PCR; TCRdb lists only in-frame clones, some missing. Seen here are around 5,900 clones, about three fifths observed once, and the top ten hold about 38%. Trimming removed 4 bases from V and 4 bases from J; junction bases left unmatched: 5. CDR3 size: 15 residues. Germline CDR1 SGHAT, CDR2 FQNNGV. The data originate from a study of CD8 T cell repertoires and HIV-1 epitope variants. The chain joins TRBV11-2 to TRBJ2-2, with 8 bases lining up with TRBD1. The sample taken for sequencing was cultured CD8+ T cells derived from PBMCs. This receptor was identified in a male donor with HIV. As DNA, the CDR3 is TGTGCCAGCAGCTGGACAGGGTCGGGCACCGGGGAGCTGTTTTTT. It specifies CASSWTGSGTGELFF.